These 15 T cell receptor beta chains originate from one sample sequenced in a study of shared clonotypes between healthy human individuals. Some clones are missing from TCRdb's copy, which holds only in-frame ones; the method was immunoSEQ multiplex PCR. The sample yields a few hundred thousand clones, around 79% seen once. Sequencing used PBMCs. The receptors were sampled from a woman between 40 and 55 years old in good health. Some clones in this sample may be carry-over from other donors' samples.

V and J are TRBV5-6 and TRBJ2-5; D is uncertain. The length of the CDR3 is 14 residues. Trimming removed 2 bases at V and 2 bases at J, with 10 bases between. Germline V lookup: CDR1 SGHDT, CDR2 YYEEEE. In DNA, the CDR3 is TGTGCCAGCAGCTTTGGGCTACCACAAGAGACCCAGTACTTC. It is translated as CASSFGLPQETQYF.

V and J are TRBV5-4 and TRBJ2-7, with 14 nucleotides matching TRBD2. The CDR3 spans 16 residues. CDR1 and CDR2 (germline): SGHNT, YYREEE (reference sequence). V lost 4 bases, J lost 7 bases, and 10 bases stayed unmatched. In nucleotides, the CDR3 is TGTGCCAGCAGCCCGGGACTAGCGGGAGCTAGAGGAGAGCAGTACTTC. This encodes CASSPGLAGARGEQYF.

V is TRBV5-5 and J is TRBJ1-4, with 7 positions matching TRBD1. CDR1 and CDR2 (germline): SGHKS, YYEKEE (reference sequence). This CDR3 comprises 15 residues. V shed 4 bases, J shed 5 bases, and the junction held 8 bases outside the gene matches. CDR3 bases: TGTGCCAGCAGCAACCCGACAGGGTCCAATGAAAAACTGTTTTTT. Translating gives CASSNPTGSNEKLFF.

The CDR3 nucleotides are TGTGCCACCGACCCCGCGAACACCGGGGAGCTGTTTTTT. It translates to CATDPANTGELFF. The rearrangement joins TRBV10-3 to TRBJ2-2; no firm D call. The V end was cut by 10 bases, the J end by 0 bases, with 9 bases between. The CDR3 runs 13 residues. Germline V gene data show CDR1 as ENHRY and CDR2 as SYGVKD.

V gene TRBV11-3 combines with J gene TRBJ2-1; D possibly uses TRBD1 or TRBD2 (5 bases each). CDR3 length: 14 amino acids. Germline CDR1 SGHNT, CDR2 YENEEA. Trimming stripped 4 bases from V and 7 bases from J, with 14 bases between. CDR3 region: CASSSGSWGNEQFF. CDR3 DNA: TGTGCCAGCAGCTCCGGGTCTTGGGGGAATGAGCAGTTCTTC.

The genes are TRBV5-1 and TRBJ2-2, with D uncertain. CDR1 SGHRS and CDR2 YFSETQ come from the germline V gene. There are 14 residues in the CDR3. V shed 0 bases and J shed 5 bases, with 8 bases lying between them. CDR3 in DNA: TGCGCCAGCAGCTTGGACGTTAGGACCGGGGAGCTGTTTTTT. Its translation: CASSLDVRTGELFF.

The chain recombines TRBV5-1 with TRBJ2-2; 11 positions agree with TRBD2. V lost 5 bases to trimming and J lost 2 bases; unmatched junction nucleotides: 5. CDR3 length: 16 amino acids. Germline loops: CDR1 SGHRS, CDR2 YFSETQ. The CDR3 sequence: CASRLAGGPNTGELFF. In DNA form, the CDR3 reads TGCGCCAGCAGGTTAGCGGGAGGGCCCAACACCGGGGAGCTGTTTTTT.

In this sample, this clone turned up once. The gene calls are TRBV28 and TRBJ1-1, with 12 positions matching TRBD1. CDR1 and CDR2 from the germline V gene are MDHEN and SYDVKM. The CDR3 has 15 residues. J lost 1 base, V lost 11 bases, and 8 bases had no gene match. Here the CDR3 reads CAAGQGAVGNTEAFF. The DNA of the CDR3 is TGTGCCGCGGGACAGGGGGCTGTCGGGAACACTGAAGCTTTCTTT. Combining the CDR3 with reference TRBV28 and TRBJ1-1 gives the whole variable domain DVKVTQSSRYLVKRTGEKVFLECVQDMDHENMFWYRQDPGLGLRLIYFSYDVKMKEKGDIPEGYSVSREKKERFSLILESASTNQTSMYLCAAGQGAVGNTEAFFGQGTRLTVV.

The chain joins TRBV6-1 to TRBJ2-4; 8 positions match TRBD1. From germline, CDR1 is MNHNS and CDR2 SASEGT. Trimming removed 0 bases from V and 6 bases from J; junction bases left unmatched: 10. The CDR3 totals 17 residues. CDR3 nucleotides: TGTGCCAGCAGTGAAGCGTACAGGGGGACCTTTGGAAACATTCAGTACTTC. Amino acid sequence: CASSEAYRGTFGNIQYF.

The chain has TRBV5-1 and TRBJ2-3, with TRBD2 identical over 12 bases. The CDR3 is 16 residues long. J was trimmed by 4 bases and V by 6 bases; bases with no gene match: 9. Germline V CDR1 and CDR2: SGHRS, YFSETQ. Here the CDR3 reads CASTGLAGGRSDTQYF. The CDR3, as DNA: TGCGCCAGCACGGGCCTAGCGGGAGGGAGGTCAGATACGCAGTATTTT.

Written as DNA, the CDR3 is TGTGCCGTAATGGGGGAGGAACGGTATGGCTACACCTTC. It is translated as CAVMGEERYGYTF. The chain links TRBV7-6 to TRBJ1-2; D might be TRBD1 (5 bases). The CDR3 is made up of 13 amino acids. Deletions cut 11 bases from V and 5 bases from J, with 18 bases between. Germline CDR1 and CDR2: SGHVS and FNYEAQ.

The gene calls are TRBV28 and TRBJ1-4; tentative D call: TRBD1 (5 bases). This CDR3 spans 14 amino acids. Germline CDR1 and CDR2: MDHEN and SYDVKM. The germline V and J ends were trimmed by 5 bases and 3 bases, with 10 bases remaining between them. The CDR3 sequence: CASSNRIANEKLFF. DNA of the CDR3: TGTGCCAGCAGTAACAGGATCGCTAATGAAAAACTGTTTTTT.

This chain links TRBV6-5 with TRBJ2-2; no clear D gene. V gave up 0 bases and J gave up 2 bases, with 7 bases separating them. CDR1 and CDR2 from the germline V gene are MNHEY and SVGAGI. This CDR3 region has 15 residues. DNA of the CDR3: TGTGCCAGCAGTTACTCAAGGCCCAACACCGGGGAGCTGTTTTTT. Amino acid sequence: CASSYSRPNTGELFF.

V is TRBV6-6 and J is TRBJ2-5; TRBD2 matches 13 bases. The CDR3 spans 16 residues. V lost 4 bases and J lost 1; bases outside the gene matches: 3. CDR1 is MNHNY and CDR2 is SVGAGI in the germline V gene (reference sequence). The CDR3 here is CASSSGTSGTQETQYF. The CDR3 nucleotides are TGTGCCAGCAGTTCCGGGACTAGCGGGACCCAAGAGACCCAGTACTTC.

The chain recombines TRBV2 with TRBJ2-1, with 9 positions matching TRBD2. CDR3 length: 15 amino acids. V dropped 4 bases and J dropped 3; count of bases not matched to a gene: 4. Germline loops: CDR1 SNHLY, CDR2 FYNNEI. CDR3 bases: TGTGCCAGCAGTGTCCTAGCGGGAAACTACAATGAGCAGTTCTTC. Residues: CASSVLAGNYNEQFF.